One sample yielded the 20 T cell receptor beta chains listed below, sequenced in a study of cytomegalovirus exposure and HLA in healthy donors. Use of 60 Vbeta and 13 Jbeta primers characterized the PCR. Libraries were prepared by immunoSEQ multiplex PCR; TCRdb keeps only in-frame clonotypes and omits some of them. The sample has some 120,000 clones; approximately 80% are singletons. Source material: PBMCs. These receptors were obtained from a middle-aged man in good health and CMV-seronegative.

J is TRBJ1-2 and V is TRBV7-2; D possibly corresponds to TRBD1 (5 bases). Germline CDR1 SGHTA, CDR2 FQGNSA. Trimming removed 6 bases from V and 8 bases from J, with 13 bases in between. This CDR3 has 12 amino acids. The CDR3 region is CASSAGYQGYTF. The CDR3 DNA is TGTGCCAGCAGTGCAGGGTACCAAGGCTACACCTTC.

This clone has more than one count but fewer than ten. This chain links TRBV5-1 with TRBJ2-5; 7 bases fit TRBD2. This CDR3 has 15 residues. Germline V gene lookup returns CDR1 SGHRS and CDR2 YFSETQ. Trimming at V came to 0 bases and at J to 3 bases, leaving 5 bases not matched to a gene. As DNA, the CDR3 is TGCGCCAGCAGCTTGGGGCCGGGAGGAGAAGAGACCCAGTACTTC. Encoded protein: CASSLGPGGEETQYF.

The V and J genes are TRBV2 and TRBJ1-1, with D unresolved. Germline V gene sequence: CDR1 SNHLY, CDR2 FYNNEI. The CDR3 loop spans 11 amino acids. Trimming cost V 8 bases and J 4 bases, with 8 bases left between them. CDR3 sequence: CASGEGTEAFF. CDR3 sequence (DNA): TGTGCCAGCGGGGAGGGCACTGAAGCTTTCTTT.

This clone was recorded only once. CDR3 in amino acids: CASSPSAKRGGEQYF. The CDR3 nucleotides are TGTGCCAGCAGCCCTAGCGCCAAACGGGGCGGCGAGCAGTACTTC. The chain joins TRBV5-4 to TRBJ2-7; tentative D call: TRBD2 (6 bases). The germline V gene has CDR1 SGHNT and CDR2 YYREEE (reference sequence). Trimming took 4 bases from V and 6 from J, leaving 20 bases between them. CDR3 length: 15 residues.

The genes are TRBV10-1 and TRBJ1-2, with 8 bases aligning to TRBD1. CDR3 length: 15 amino acids. Germline CDR1 is WNHNN and CDR2 is SYGVQD (reference sequence). With 2 bases clipped from V and 8 bases from J, the junction kept 10 bases outside the gene matches. Here the CDR3 reads CASSEDRGATRGYTF. DNA for the CDR3: TGCGCCAGCAGTGAGGACAGGGGCGCTACCAGAGGCTACACCTTC.

The chain employs TRBV19 and TRBJ1-5; no reliable D call. Looked up from germline, CDR1 is LNHDA and CDR2 is SQIVND (reference sequence). With 4 bases removed from V and 4 bases from J, the gap between germline ends came to 8 bases. This CDR3 has 13 residues. The CDR3 region has the DNA TGTGCCAGTAGTAGAGGTCCAAATCAGCCCCAGCATTTT. This sequence encodes CASSRGPNQPQHF.

The chain employs TRBV5-1 and TRBJ2-2; D possibly corresponds to TRBD1 (5 bases). This CDR3 region has 15 residues. Germline CDR1 and CDR2: SGHRS and YFSETQ. Trimming removed 4 bases at V and 0 bases at J, with 10 bases between. The CDR3 region has the DNA TGCGCCAGCAGCCTTGGACACGCGAACACCGGGGAGCTGTTTTTT. It yields the protein CASSLGHANTGELFF.

V is TRBV18 and J is TRBJ2-7; perhaps TRBD2 as D (6 bases). Germline V lookup: CDR1 KGHSH, CDR2 LQKENI. The CDR3 has 14 amino acids. V was cut by 0 bases and J by 5 bases, with 11 bases left in between. CDR3 region: CASSPPAGLDEQYF. The CDR3 bases are TGTGCCAGCTCACCACCTGCGGGACTCGACGAGCAGTACTTC.

The rearrangement links TRBV5-6 to TRBJ2-7; TRBD1 agrees at 10 bases. The J segment lost 0 bases and the V segment lost 4 bases, leaving 4 bases of the junction unmatched. The germline V gene has CDR1 SGHDT and CDR2 YYEEEE. The CDR3 runs 15 residues. The CDR3 here is CASSPRQGASYEQYF. Written as DNA, the CDR3 is TGTGCCAGCAGCCCCCGACAGGGGGCCTCCTACGAGCAGTACTTC.

In DNA, the CDR3 is TGTGCCAGCAGCAAAACGGGGGGACAAGAGACCCAGTACTTC. It encodes CASSKTGGQETQYF. The V and J genes are TRBV5-6 and TRBJ2-5; 7 nucleotides agree with TRBD2. CDR1 SGHDT and CDR2 YYEEEE come from the germline V gene. J lost 2 bases, V lost 4 bases, and 5 bases had no gene match. The CDR3 has 14 residues.

The rearrangement links TRBV9 to TRBJ2-5, with 9 bases that match TRBD2. Germline V lookup: CDR1 SGDLS, CDR2 YYNGEE. This CDR3 contains 16 residues. The trim removed 4 bases at V and 1 base at J, leaving 8 bases unmatched. The CDR3 sequence: CASSPGTSLFQETQYF. In nucleotides, the CDR3 is TGTGCCAGCAGCCCTGGGACTAGCCTCTTCCAAGAGACCCAGTACTTC.

This rearrangement joins TRBV7-9 to TRBJ2-4, with TRBD1 matching over 8 bases. Trimming took 6 bases from V and 0 from J; bases not matched to a gene: 16. The CDR3 covers 19 residues. CDR1 SEHNR and CDR2 FQNEAQ come from the germline V gene (reference sequence). In DNA, the CDR3 is TGTGCCAGCAGATTTATGACAGGGGCGGCAAAAGTAGCCAAAAACATTCAGTACTTC. This encodes CASRFMTGAAKVAKNIQYF.

This sequence joins TRBV4-1 and TRBJ2-1; 7 bases match TRBD1. CDR3 length equals 16 residues. Germline V gene sequence: CDR1 MGHRA, CDR2 YSYEKL. Trimming removed 4 bases from V and 2 bases from J; junction bases left unmatched: 8. CDR3 protein: CASSPPDRAPYNEQFF. The CDR3 nucleotides read TGCGCCAGCAGCCCCCCTGACAGGGCCCCCTACAATGAGCAGTTCTTC.

The V and J genes are TRBV5-6 and TRBJ2-5; tentative D call: TRBD1 (5 bases). The ends were cut back, 6 bases at V and 3 bases at J, with 9 bases in the middle. The germline V gene encodes CDR1 SGHDT and CDR2 YYEEEE. This CDR3 spans 12 amino acids. For the CDR3, the DNA is TGTGCCAGCAATAGACAGAAAGAGACCCAGTACTTC. Translating gives CASNRQKETQYF.

This clone was seen just once. The chain recombines TRBV5-1 with TRBJ2-1, with 7 bases matching TRBD1. V trimming: 0 bases; J trimming: 3 bases; junction bases outside the gene matches: 9. This CDR3 spans 17 amino acids. CDR1 and CDR2 (germline): SGHRS, YFSETQ. DNA of the CDR3: TGCGCCAGCAGCTTGGGCAGGGGGAGCGAATTCTACAATGAGCAGTTCTTC. The encoded protein is CASSLGRGSEFYNEQFF.

The CDR3 is CSVAGTTNEKLFF. CDR3 DNA sequence: TGCAGCGTAGCGGGAACAACTAATGAAAAACTGTTTTTT. The rearrangement uses TRBV29-1 and TRBJ1-4; no clear D gene. Germline V CDR1 and CDR2: SQVTM, ANQGSEA. V lost 6 bases, J lost 0 bases, and 8 bases lay in between. This CDR3 is built from 13 residues. Variable domain in full (rest from reference TRBV29-1 and TRBJ1-4): SAVISQKPSRDICQRGTSLTIQCQVDSQVTMMFWYRQQPGQSLTLIATANQGSEATYESGFVIDKFPISRPNLTFSTLTVSNMSPEDSSIYLCSVAGTTNEKLFFGSGTQLSVL.

This chain joins TRBV5-6 and TRBJ2-1, with 12 bases matching TRBD2. V gave up 1 base and J gave up 5 bases; unmatched junction bases: 4. The CDR3 is 16 residues long. Germline CDR1 reads SGHDT; CDR2 reads YYEEEE. CDR3 region: CASSLRLAGAHNEQFF. In DNA form, the CDR3 reads TGTGCCAGCAGCTTGAGACTAGCGGGGGCACACAATGAGCAGTTCTTC.

V is TRBV5-5 and J is TRBJ2-5, with a possible D match to TRBD2 (5 bases). CDR3 length equals 14 residues. The germline V gene encodes CDR1 SGHKS and CDR2 YYEKEE (reference sequence). Trimming took off 9 bases at V and 5 bases at J, with 20 bases between the two ends. The CDR3 DNA is TGTGCCACCCAGCGGAATCCCTCGGGGGAGACCCAGTACTTC. This encodes CATQRNPSGETQYF.

This clone has more than one count but fewer than ten. This chain uses TRBV6-6 with TRBJ2-7; 8 bases agree with TRBD1. This CDR3 contains 15 residues. Germline V gene data show CDR1 as MNHNY and CDR2 as SVGAGI (reference sequence). V lost 5 bases and J lost 2; bases outside the gene matches: 8. CDR3 DNA: TGTGCCAGCAGTGCACCGGGACAGGATACCTACGAGCAGTACTTC. This gives the protein CASSAPGQDTYEQYF.

This clone was recorded a few times. The rearrangement joins TRBV27 to TRBJ1-5; 7 positions match TRBD1. The CDR3 extends over 13 amino acids. Trimming took 6 bases from V and 4 from J; bases not matched to a gene: 3. CDR1 and CDR2 from the germline V gene are MNHEY and SMNVEV (reference sequence). The CDR3 reads CASRTGQNQPQHF. CDR3 sequence (DNA): TGTGCCAGCAGGACAGGGCAAAATCAGCCCCAGCATTTT.